The entry that follows covers one TCR beta chain sequence. The antigen is not known. Semi-nested PCR with Nested Universal Primer A followed constant-region reverse priming of full-length variable regions. TCRdb re-derived calls from the 5' RACE reads in MiXCR, one entry per CDR3 protein. This table has over 9,000 distinct CDR3 sequences, around three fifths appearing once. The study's findings and limits: Tumor Tregs overlapped most with tumor, then blood, naive CD4+ cells.

CDR3 length equals 13 residues. The V end lost 5 bases, the J end lost 1 base, and 8 bases lay between the germline ends. From germline, CDR1 is LGHDT and CDR2 YNNKEL (reference sequence). The chain has TRBV3-1 and TRBJ1-1; D not resolved. The material sequenced was tumor-infiltrating memory CD4+ T cells sorted from the breast tumor. Indicated subset: memory CD4+ T cells, CD4+CD45RO+CD25-. This clonotype was obtained from a female donor with breast cancer. Here the CDR3 reads CASSYPQNTEAFF. CDR3 DNA: TGTGCCAGCAGCTATCCGCAGAACACTGAAGCTTTCTTT.